This T cell receptor beta chain was sequenced for a study of blood T cells in healthy people across ages. A second about 7 to 12 cycle PCR used barcoded and J-beta primers. TCRdb used MiXCR to reprocess the 5' RACE reads, holding one entry per CDR3 protein. The sample lists about 800,000 distinct CDR3 sequences, roughly 64% occurring once. Regarding this clonotype: Its specificity is not known.

Study-wide findings and caveats: Leaving the PBMCs unsorted stopped any conclusive comparison of naive versus antigen-experienced cells.

Trimming stripped 5 bases from V and 4 bases from J, with 9 bases between. CDR3 length equals 12 residues. Germline assignment: CDR1 SQVTM and CDR2 ANQGSEA. The clonotype comes from a man aged 25 to 45 in good health. The rearrangement joins TRBV29-1 to TRBJ1-5; a weak D match, TRBD1 (6 bases). Sample: blood. The CDR3 DNA follows: TGCAGCGTTAGACAGGCTAATCAGCCCCAGCATTTT. It specifies CSVRQANQPQHF.